The T cell receptor (beta chain) described here comes from a study of T cell changes during pregnancy in multiple sclerosis. TCRdb's copy holds only in-frame clones and misses some; the assay was immunoSEQ multiplex PCR. The sample has approximately 71,000 clones, around 94% seen once. Germline values: CDR1 SGHKS, CDR2 YYEKEE (reference sequence). The CDR3 has 15 residues. Trimming removed 0 bases from V and 5 bases from J, with 14 bases in between. The TCR comes from a female donor with multiple sclerosis, enrolled in a pregnancy study. The sample consisted of peripheral blood, taken in the third trimester of pregnancy. The chain uses TRBV5-5 and TRBJ1-2; no definite D call. This CDR3 reads CASSLVYDNSYGYTF. DNA for the CDR3: TGTGCCAGCAGCTTGGTGTACGACAACTCATATGGCTACACCTTC.